This record looks at one TCR beta chain sequence and its context. Its cognate antigen is unknown. This entry comes from a study of CD8+CD57+ T cells in acquired aplastic anemia. At the level of the study: Quantities of DNA derived from sorted CD4+ and CD8+ cells averaged approximately 3.3 ug. Whole-study findings and limits: Common to patients and controls were approximately 30 CD8+ CDR3 sequences.

CDR3 and TCR beta VDJ profiling relied on a genomic DNA template. TCRdb fed the reads into MiXCR, producing one record per CDR3 protein. Among fewer than 200,000 distinct CDR3 sequences listed, around 45% were seen once. CDR1 is LGHDT, CDR2 YNNKEL, per germline (reference sequence). The V gene lost 4 bases and the J gene lost 3 bases, with 9 bases spanning the gap. This CDR3 has 13 residues. The sequenced sample consisted of sorted CD4+, CD8+, or CD8+CD57+ T cells (not recorded which) from PBMCs. The chain links TRBV3-1 to TRBJ1-2; D gene uncertain. This receptor was taken from a human donor in good health. The CDR3 reads CASSRTEYYGYTF. DNA of the CDR3: TGTGCCAGCAGCCGGACGGAATACTATGGCTACACCTTC.